The text below deals with one T cell receptor (beta chain). Its antigen is as yet unknown. The record originates from a study of T cell responses to AZD1222 COVID-19 vaccine. Germline loops: CDR1 MNHEY, CDR2 SVGEGT. With V trimmed by 5 bases and J by 4 bases, 4 bases remained unmatched. The CDR3 extends over 14 amino acids. Sequencing used immunoSEQ multiplex PCR; TCRdb keeps in-frame clones, though not all of them. Of roughly 14,000 clones in the sample, about 87% were seen once. Findings of the study overall: Mapped onto spike, vaccine-associated CD4 TCRs spanned it and were dominant at 160-218 and 743-854. Donors in the cohort were predominantly white British and more often female, and clonal diversity was possibly underestimated. Seropositive status at baseline applied to only five or six AZD1222 recipients.

Source: peripheral blood, taken 28 days after the second AZD1222 dose. The chain has TRBV6-2 or TRBV6-3 and TRBJ1-2, with TRBD1 matching 10 bases. The origin of this receptor is an adult who received the AZD1222 COVID-19 vaccine. The CDR3 DNA reads TGTGCCAGCAGTCGACGGACAGGGGGCTATGGCTACACCTTC. It yields the protein CASSRRTGGYGYTF.